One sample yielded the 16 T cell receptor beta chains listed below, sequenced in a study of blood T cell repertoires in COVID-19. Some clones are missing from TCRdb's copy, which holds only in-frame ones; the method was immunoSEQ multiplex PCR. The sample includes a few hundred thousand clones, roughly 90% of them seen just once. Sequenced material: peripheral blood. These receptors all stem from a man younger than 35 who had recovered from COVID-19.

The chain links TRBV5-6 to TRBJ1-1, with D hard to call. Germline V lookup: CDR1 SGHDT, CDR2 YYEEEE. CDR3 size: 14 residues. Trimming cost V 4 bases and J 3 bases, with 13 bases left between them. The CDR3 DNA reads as TGTGCCAGCAGCACGGACGGGCGGGACACTGAAGCTTTCTTT. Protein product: CASSTDGRDTEAFF.

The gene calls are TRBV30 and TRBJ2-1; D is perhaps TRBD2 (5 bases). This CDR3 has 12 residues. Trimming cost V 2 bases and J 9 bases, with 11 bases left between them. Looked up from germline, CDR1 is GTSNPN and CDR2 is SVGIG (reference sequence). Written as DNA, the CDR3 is TGTGCCTGGAGTCGCCGGACTGGTGAGCAGTTCTTC. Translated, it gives CAWSRRTGEQFF.

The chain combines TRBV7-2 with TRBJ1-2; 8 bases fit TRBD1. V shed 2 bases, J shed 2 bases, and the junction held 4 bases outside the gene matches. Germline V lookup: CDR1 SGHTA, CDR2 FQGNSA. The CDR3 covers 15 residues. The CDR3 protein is CASSLLTGANYGYTF. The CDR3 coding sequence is TGTGCCAGCAGCTTATTGACAGGGGCAAACTATGGCTACACCTTC.

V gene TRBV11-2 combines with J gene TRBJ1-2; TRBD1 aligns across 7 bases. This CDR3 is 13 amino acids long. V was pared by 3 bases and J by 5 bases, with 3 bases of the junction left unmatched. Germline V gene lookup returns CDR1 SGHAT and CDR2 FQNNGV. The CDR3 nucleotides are TGTGCCAGCAGCTTCACAGGGGAATATGGCTACACCTTC. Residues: CASSFTGEYGYTF.

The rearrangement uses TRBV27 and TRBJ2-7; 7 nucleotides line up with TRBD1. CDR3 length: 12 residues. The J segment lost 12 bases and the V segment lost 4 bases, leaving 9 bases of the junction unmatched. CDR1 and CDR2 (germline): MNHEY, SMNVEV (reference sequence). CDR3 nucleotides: TGTGCCAGCAGTTCGCCAGGGGGTCGGGGGTACTTC. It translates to CASSSPGGRGYF.

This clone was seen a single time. In DNA form, the CDR3 reads TGTGCCAGCAGCCACCGCGCCGACAGAGCGAATGAAAAACTGTTTTTT. Amino acids: CASSHRADRANEKLFF. The chain has TRBV7-9 and TRBJ1-4; a possible D gene is TRBD1 (5 bases). The CDR3 spans 16 residues. V lost 5 bases and J 5 bases, leaving 18 bases between the germline ends. CDR1 and CDR2 (germline): SEHNR, FQNEAQ (reference sequence).

For the CDR3, the DNA is TGTGCCAGCAGTGTAGGCGGGAGCACAGATACGCAGTATTTT. It translates to CASSVGGSTDTQYF. J is TRBJ2-3 and V is TRBV6-4, with D possibly matching TRBD2 (5 bases). Looked up from germline, CDR1 is MRHNA and CDR2 is SNTAGT. The V end lost 4 bases, the J end lost 0 bases, and 8 bases lay between the germline ends. The CDR3 sequence is 14 residues long.

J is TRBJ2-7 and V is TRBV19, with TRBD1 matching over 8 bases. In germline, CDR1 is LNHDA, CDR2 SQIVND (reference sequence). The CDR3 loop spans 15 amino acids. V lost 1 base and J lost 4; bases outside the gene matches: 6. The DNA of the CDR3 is TGTGCCAGTAGTATAGGAGCGACAGGGGAATACGAGCAGTACTTC. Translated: CASSIGATGEYEQYF.

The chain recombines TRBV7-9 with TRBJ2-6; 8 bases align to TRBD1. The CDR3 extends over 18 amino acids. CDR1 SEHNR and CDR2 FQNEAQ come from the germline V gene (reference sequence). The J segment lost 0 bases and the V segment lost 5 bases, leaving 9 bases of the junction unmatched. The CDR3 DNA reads TGTGCCAGCAGCATTCGCGGGACAGGTAGCTCTGGGGCCAACGTCCTGACTTTC. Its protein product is CASSIRGTGSSGANVLTF.

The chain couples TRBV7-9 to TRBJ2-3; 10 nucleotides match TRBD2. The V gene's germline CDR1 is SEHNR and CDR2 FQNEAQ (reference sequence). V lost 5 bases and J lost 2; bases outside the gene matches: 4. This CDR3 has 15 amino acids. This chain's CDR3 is CASSMSGGATDTQYF. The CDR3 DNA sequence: TGTGCCAGCAGCATGAGCGGGGGGGCCACAGATACGCAGTATTTT.

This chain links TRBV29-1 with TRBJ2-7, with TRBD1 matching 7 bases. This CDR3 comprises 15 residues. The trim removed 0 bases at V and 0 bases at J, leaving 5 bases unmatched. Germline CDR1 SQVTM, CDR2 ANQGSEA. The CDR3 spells CSVEDLGDSSYEQYF. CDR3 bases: TGCAGCGTTGAAGATTTAGGGGACAGCTCCTACGAGCAGTACTTC.

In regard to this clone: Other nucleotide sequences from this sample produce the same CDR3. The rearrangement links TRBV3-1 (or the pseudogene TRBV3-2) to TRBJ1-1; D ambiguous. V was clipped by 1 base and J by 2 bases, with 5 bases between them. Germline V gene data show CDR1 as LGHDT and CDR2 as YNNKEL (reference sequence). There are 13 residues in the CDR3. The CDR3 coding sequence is TGTGCCAGCAGCCAAGCAGGTAACACTGAAGCTTTCTTT. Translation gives CASSQAGNTEAFF.

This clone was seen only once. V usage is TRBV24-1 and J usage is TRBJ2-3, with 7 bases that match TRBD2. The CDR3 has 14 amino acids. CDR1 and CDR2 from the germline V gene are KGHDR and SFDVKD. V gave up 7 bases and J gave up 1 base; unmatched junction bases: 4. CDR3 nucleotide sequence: TGTGCCACCAGCACTGGGGGGGGCACAGATACGCAGTATTTT. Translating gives CATSTGGGTDTQYF.

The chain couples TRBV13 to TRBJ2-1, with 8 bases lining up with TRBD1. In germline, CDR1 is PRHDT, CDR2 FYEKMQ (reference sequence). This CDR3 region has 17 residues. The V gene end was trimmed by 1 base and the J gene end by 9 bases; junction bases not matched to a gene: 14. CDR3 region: CASSLAAPDRVRFEQFF. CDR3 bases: TGTGCCAGCAGCTTAGCAGCCCCGGACAGGGTCAGGTTTGAGCAGTTCTTC.

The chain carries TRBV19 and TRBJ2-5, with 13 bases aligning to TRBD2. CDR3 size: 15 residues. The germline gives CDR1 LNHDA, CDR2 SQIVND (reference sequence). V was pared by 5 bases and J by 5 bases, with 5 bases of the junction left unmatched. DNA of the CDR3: TGTGCCAGTAGTGGGACTAGCGGGAAGATGGAGACCCAGTACTTC. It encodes CASSGTSGKMETQYF. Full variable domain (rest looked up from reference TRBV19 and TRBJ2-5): DGGITQSPKYLFRKEGQNVTLSCEQNLNHDAMYWYRQDPGQGLRLIYYSQIVNDFQKGDIAEGYSVSREKKESFPLTVTSAQKNPTAFYLCASSGTSGKMETQYFGPGTRLLVL.

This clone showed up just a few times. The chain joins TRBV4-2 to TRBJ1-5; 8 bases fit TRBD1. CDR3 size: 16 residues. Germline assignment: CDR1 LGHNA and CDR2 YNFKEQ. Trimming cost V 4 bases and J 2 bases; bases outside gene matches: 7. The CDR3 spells CASSLQGAGGNQPQHF. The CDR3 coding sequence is TGTGCCAGCAGCCTCCAGGGGGCGGGGGGCAATCAGCCCCAGCATTTT.